Listed below are T cell receptor beta chains from one sample, sequenced in a study of response to subunit inactivated influenza vaccine. TCRdb recomputed calls from the RT-PCR reads with MiXCR, one row per CDR3 protein. The data show fewer than 250,000 distinct CDR3 sequences, 13% to 15% seen once. Here the sequenced sample was CD8+ T cells sorted from PBMCs, taken around 5 days after vaccination. The receptors here all came from a man aged 45-65 years who received an inactivated influenza vaccine. CDR3s include the opening cysteine and the closing phenylalanine or tryptophan. The D gene is left open where the match is weak. Clone size is not always given. Where it is, it says once, few, many or a class for expanded clones.

TRBD2	-	TRBV4-1	TRBJ2-1	TGCGCCAGCATCCAAGAACTAGCGGGAGTCCACAATGAGCAGTTCTTC	CASIQELAGVHNEQFF
-	few	TRBV4-2	TRBJ2-7	TGTGCCAGCAGCCAAACGGGGGGCCTCTCCTACGAGCAGTACTTC	CASSQTGGLSYEQYF
-	few	TRBV4-2	TRBJ2-1	TGTGCCAGCAGCCAAGTGGGGGGCTCCTACAATGAGCAGTTCTTC	CASSQVGGSYNEQFF
-	many	TRBV29-1	TRBJ2-7	TGCAGCGTTGAAGAGAACGAGCAGTACTTC	CSVEENEQYF
-	many	TRBV28	TRBJ2-5	TGTGCCAGCAGTTTTTTCGGGGGTCAAGAGACCCAGTACTTC	CASSFFGGQETQYF
-	few	TRBV19	TRBJ1-4	TGTGCCAGTACTCCACAGGGTGGGAATGAAAAACTGTTTTTT	CASTPQGGNEKLFF
-	-	TRBV29-1	TRBJ2-3	TGCAGCGTAGAACCGGGACACAGCACAGATACGCAGTATTTT	CSVEPGHSTDTQYF
TRBD1	-	TRBV2	TRBJ1-2	TGTGCCAGCAAGAGGGGGCAGGGGTATGGCTACACCTTC	CASKRGQGYGYTF
TRBD1	many	TRBV12-3/TRBV12-4	TRBJ2-5	TGTGCCAGCGGGACAGGGGCAGAGACCCAGTACTTC	CASGTGAETQYF
-	-	TRBV10-3	TRBJ1-2	TGTGCCATCAGCTTGGAGGACCAGATCTATGGCTACACCTTC	CAISLEDQIYGYTF
-	-	TRBV12-3/TRBV12-4	TRBJ2-3	TGTGCCAGCAGTCCCAGATCCCCGAGTGCAGATACGCAGTATTTT	CASSPRSPSADTQYF
-	-	TRBV4-3	TRBJ2-1	TGCGCCAGCAGCCAACACGACAGGCTATCCTACAATGAGCAGTTCTTC	CASSQHDRLSYNEQFF
-	-	TRBV4-1	TRBJ2-2	TGCGCCAGCAGCCAAGTGGGTGAGACCGGGGAGCTGTTTTTT	CASSQVGETGELFF
-	-	TRBV9	TRBJ2-5	TGTGCCAGCAGCGATAGCGGCAGATTTGTACAAGAGACCCAGTACTTC	CASSDSGRFVQETQYF
-	few	TRBV4-1	TRBJ2-7	TGCGCCAGCAGCCAAGTTGGAGAGAGGAGCGAGCAGTACTTC	CASSQVGERSEQYF
-	few	TRBV12-3/TRBV12-4	TRBJ1-4	TGTGCCAGCAGTTTAGACAGCCTAAATGAAAAACTGTTTTTT	CASSLDSLNEKLFF
TRBD1	many	TRBV12-3/TRBV12-4	TRBJ2-3	TGTGCCAGCAGCCAGACAGGGTTATCGACAGATACGCAGTATTTT	CASSQTGLSTDTQYF
TRBD1	-	TRBV27	TRBJ2-7	TGTGCCAGCAGTCCCCTCAGACGACAGGGGCCCTCCTACGAGCAGTACTTC	CASSPLRRQGPSYEQYF
-	many	TRBV30	TRBJ2-3	TGTGCCTGGAGCCAACTGGGGGGAGATACGCAGTATTTT	CAWSQLGGDTQYF
-	few	TRBV15	TRBJ2-1	TGTGCCACCAGCAGGGGTGGACAAATCGCGAGTCTGGCGCAGTTCTTC	CATSRGGQIASLAQFF
-	-	TRBV20-1	TRBJ2-7	TGCAGTGCTAGGGCAGGGGCCCCCTACGAGCAGTACTTC	CSARAGAPYEQYF
-	-	TRBV11-2	TRBJ1-1	TGTGCCAGCAGTGAGGGGCTCACTGAAGCTTTCTTT	CASSEGLTEAFF